The entry that follows covers one TCR beta chain sequence. The antigen is undetermined. The CDR3 spans 15 residues. V shed 2 bases and J shed 2 bases, with 10 bases lying between them. Germline V lookup: CDR1 MDHEN, CDR2 SYDVKM. The sample is drawn from a study of blood T cells in healthy people across ages. Study outcomes and limitations: Diversity estimates from one million T cells were considered underestimates. The fall in TCR beta diversity per million T cells was roughly linear with age.

Combining a sample-barcoded 5' primer with a J-beta primer mix, a second PCR ran for roughly 6 to 11 cycles. One entry per CDR3 protein results from TCRdb running MiXCR on the 5' RACE reads. The repertoire includes 700,000 or so distinct CDR3 sequences, about a fifth of them detected once, and about 22% sits in the top ten. Russia was home to the donors, healthy Caucasian individuals aged roughly 6 to 90. Sequencing was performed on blood. The sequence derives from a man between 65 and 85 years old in good health. V and J are TRBV28 and TRBJ1-5; D might be TRBD1 (5 bases). Written as DNA, the CDR3 is TGTGCCAGCAGTTTACGGGACGCGGGCAATCAGCCCCAGCATTTT. Its translation: CASSLRDAGNQPQHF. Full variable domain (remainder filled in from reference TRBV28 and TRBJ1-5): DVKVTQSSRYLVKRTGEKVFLECVQDMDHENMFWYRQDPGLGLRLIYFSYDVKMKEKGDIPEGYSVSREKKERFSLILESASTNQTSMYLCASSLRDAGNQPQHFGDGTRLSIL.